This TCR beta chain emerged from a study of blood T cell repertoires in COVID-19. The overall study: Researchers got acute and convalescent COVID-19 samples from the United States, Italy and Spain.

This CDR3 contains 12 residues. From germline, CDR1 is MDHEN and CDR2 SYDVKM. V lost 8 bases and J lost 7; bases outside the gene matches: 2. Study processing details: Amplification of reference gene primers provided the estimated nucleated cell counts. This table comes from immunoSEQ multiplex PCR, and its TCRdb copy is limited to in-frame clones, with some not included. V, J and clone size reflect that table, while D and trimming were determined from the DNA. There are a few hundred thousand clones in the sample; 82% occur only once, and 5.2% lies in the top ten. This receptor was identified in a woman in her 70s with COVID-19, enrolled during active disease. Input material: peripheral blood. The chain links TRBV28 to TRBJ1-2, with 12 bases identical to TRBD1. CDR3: CASGDRGLGYTF. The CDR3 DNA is TGTGCCAGCGGGGACAGGGGGCTTGGCTACACCTTC.